The 10 T cell receptor beta chains below were found in one sample sequenced in a study of blood T cell repertoires in COVID-19. Assay: immunoSEQ multiplex PCR; the TCRdb copy retains only in-frame clones and omits some. The table records some 270,000 clones, 80% to 90% of them present only once. Source material: PBMCs or T cells enriched from blood (not recorded which). The origin of the receptors is a woman aged 25 to 39 who had recovered from COVID-19.

This clone showed up just once. The chain combines TRBV6-5 with TRBJ1-2; TRBD1 aligns across 8 bases. Germline V gene lookup returns CDR1 MNHEY and CDR2 SVGAGI. The CDR3 covers 13 residues. V lost 6 bases, J lost 4 bases, and 4 bases stayed unmatched. CDR3 region: CASSSGQGYGYTF. The DNA of the CDR3 is TGTGCCAGCAGCTCCGGACAGGGCTATGGCTACACCTTC.

The rearrangement links TRBV29-1 to TRBJ1-3; no definite D call. The germline CDR1 and CDR2 sequences are SQVTM and ANQGSEA. The CDR3 totals 13 residues. Trimming removed 7 bases from V and 3 bases from J, with 13 bases in between. Here the CDR3 reads CSATSRFGNTIYF. The CDR3 DNA reads TGCAGCGCTACCTCGAGGTTTGGAAACACCATATATTTT.

V is TRBV29-1 and J is TRBJ1-1; D is unclear. Trimming left V 7 bases short and J 7 bases short, with 16 bases between. Germline V gene lookup returns CDR1 SQVTM and CDR2 ANQGSEA. This CDR3 spans 12 amino acids. The CDR3, as DNA: TGCAGCGCCAGCGATAGCCTTGTTGAAGCTTTCTTT. Its translation is CSASDSLVEAFF.

The CDR3 DNA reads TGCGCCAGCAGCCTGGACCGGGACAGGCCAATAGCCTACGAGCAGTACTTC. This encodes CASSLDRDRPIAYEQYF. The chain couples TRBV5-1 to TRBJ2-7; 8 bases match TRBD1. Germline-derived CDR1 and CDR2 are SGHRS and YFSETQ. This CDR3 has 17 amino acids. V lost 4 bases to trimming and J lost 2 bases; unmatched junction nucleotides: 14. Variable domain in full (rest from reference TRBV5-1 and TRBJ2-7): KAGVTQTPRYLIKTRGQQVTLSCSPISGHRSVSWYQQTPGQGLQFLFEYFSETQRNKGNFPGRFSGRQFSNSRSEMNVSTLELGDSALYLCASSLDRDRPIAYEQYFGPGTRLTVT.

This chain uses TRBV2 with TRBJ2-5; possibly TRBD1 for D (5 bases). CDR3 length equals 17 residues. Germline-derived CDR1 and CDR2 are SNHLY and FYNNEI. V lost 1 base to trimming and J lost 5 bases, with 20 bases between them. CDR3 DNA sequence: TGTGCCAGCAGTGAAGGTATATGGACACCCCGGCGGGAGACCCAGTACTTC. Amino acid sequence: CASSEGIWTPRRETQYF.

The J gene is TRBJ1-6, the V gene TRBV28; D is unclear. The V gene lost 7 bases and the J gene lost 7 bases, with 8 bases spanning the gap. Germline-derived CDR1 and CDR2 are MDHEN and SYDVKM. The CDR3 runs to 12 residues. In nucleotides, the CDR3 is TGTGCCAGCATTGGCCCCAATTCACCCCTCCACTTT. This translates into CASIGPNSPLHF.

This rearrangement joins TRBV5-1 to TRBJ1-5; a weak D match, TRBD1 (6 bases). V gave up 2 bases and J gave up 1 base, with 7 bases separating them. From germline, CDR1 is SGHRS and CDR2 YFSETQ. The CDR3 contains 14 residues. The CDR3 region has the DNA TGCGCCAGCAGCTTAGACAGGAGCAATCAGCCCCAGCATTTT. This gives the protein CASSLDRSNQPQHF.

This rearrangement joins TRBV28 to TRBJ2-3; TRBD2 matches 11 bases. Germline CDR1 is MDHEN and CDR2 is SYDVKM. V lost 2 bases to trimming and J lost 4 bases; unmatched junction nucleotides: 5. The CDR3 length is 16 residues. Here the CDR3 reads CASSLLAGGVADTQYF. Written as DNA, the CDR3 is TGTGCCAGCAGTTTACTAGCGGGAGGCGTGGCAGATACGCAGTATTTT.

This clone was seen just once. The chain employs TRBV28 and TRBJ1-5; D is unresolved. V was trimmed by 2 bases and J by 3 bases, leaving 14 bases between them. The length of the CDR3 is 16 residues. Germline V gives CDR1 MDHEN, CDR2 SYDVKM. The DNA for the CDR3 is TGTGCCAGCAGTTTACCCCGGGTCGGTAACAATCAGCCCCAGCATTTT. It yields the protein CASSLPRVGNNQPQHF.

V and J are TRBV27 and TRBJ1-4; D perhaps matches TRBD1 (6 bases). In germline, CDR1 is MNHEY, CDR2 SMNVEV (reference sequence). V dropped 2 bases and J dropped 5 bases, with 12 bases sitting between them. CDR3 length: 15 amino acids. This CDR3 is CASSLVGQGNEKLFF. CDR3 nucleotides: TGTGCCAGCAGTTTAGTTGGCCAGGGGAATGAAAAACTGTTTTTT.